The 20 T cell receptor beta chains below come from one sample, sequenced in a study of blood T cells in healthy people across ages (dated by TCRdb to between 2015 and 2016). Library preparation used 5' RACE. Data came from an Illumina HiSeq 2500. The second PCR ran for about 6 to 11 cycles and used a J-beta primer mix along with a sample-barcoded 5' primer. TCRdb cleaned the public reads at Q25 with fastp, built clones with MiXCR and kept in-frame beta chains. Entries that share a CDR3 protein sequence are merged under the most common genes and DNA. This sample comprises 720,000 or so distinct CDR3 sequences, approximately 40% of them detected only once. The top ten clonotypes cover approximately 29% of the sample. Material for sequencing was blood. The receptors shown here come from an older man in good health.

V gene TRBV24-1 combines with J gene TRBJ1-5, with D perhaps TRBD1 (5 bases). Germline-derived CDR1 and CDR2 are KGHDR and SFDVKD. The CDR3 is 17 residues long. V dropped 3 bases and J dropped 3 bases, with 17 bases sitting between them. CDR3 coding DNA: TGTGCCACCAGTGATCCCCGGAGGGGTGGGTCCAATCAGCCCCAGCATTTT. It encodes CATSDPRRGGSNQPQHF.

This clonotype came up a few times. The V and J genes are TRBV6-4 and TRBJ2-2; D is undetermined. This CDR3 is built from 15 residues. The germline gives CDR1 MRHNA, CDR2 SNTAGT. The V gene lost 6 bases and the J gene lost 2 bases, with 13 bases spanning the gap. In DNA, the CDR3 is TGTGCCAGCAGCCAGGACCGGTCCAACACCGGGGAGCTGTTTTTT. It translates to CASSQDRSNTGELFF.

This clonotype was observed a handful of times. V is TRBV2 and J is TRBJ2-1; 10 bases match TRBD2. With the DNA end fitting TRBJ2-7 better, the J assignment may be wrong. Germline V CDR1 and CDR2: SNHLY, FYNNEI. This CDR3 contains 18 residues. CDR3 loop: CASSGRTSGRSSYNEQYF. DNA for the CDR3: TGTGCCAGCAGTGGTAGGACTAGCGGACGAAGCTCCTACAATGAGCAGTACTTC.

This clonotype was seen only once. This chain uses TRBV28 with TRBJ2-7; 7 nucleotides match TRBD2. CDR1 and CDR2 (germline): MDHEN, SYDVKM. This CDR3 has 14 amino acids. V was pared by 5 bases and J by 6 bases, with 10 bases of the junction left unmatched. The CDR3 loop reads CASSAPGLVREQYF. CDR3 DNA: TGTGCCAGCAGTGCCCCCGGACTAGTCCGCGAGCAGTACTTC.

In the case of this clonotype: Possible read error: a much larger clone is one base away. This chain links TRBV12-3 or TRBV12-4 with TRBJ2-4; TRBD2 agrees at 9 bases. This CDR3 comprises 17 residues. V shed 5 bases, J shed 6 bases, and the junction held 14 bases outside the gene matches. For the CDR3, the DNA is TGTGCCAGCAGTCCCTTCCGAGGGGGTAGCGGGAGAAACATTCAGTACTTC. It codes for CASSPFRGGSGRNIQYF.

As to this clonotype: Given a much more abundant clone one base away, this may be a read error. The chain is built from TRBV6-2 or TRBV6-3 and TRBJ2-5, with TRBD2 matching over 7 bases. The better agreement between TRBJ2-7 and the DNA end casts doubt on the J call. From germline, CDR1 is MNHEY and CDR2 SVGEGT. The CDR3 is 15 residues long. The CDR3, as DNA: TGTGCCAGCAGCCCCACCGGGACTAAGACGGGCGAGCAGTACTTC. Translation gives CASSPTGTKTGEQYF.

This clonotype was seen a few times. The chain uses TRBV2 and TRBJ1-6; D unresolved. Trimming pared 6 bases from V and 7 bases from J, leaving 7 bases between. Germline CDR1 reads SNHLY; CDR2 reads FYNNEI. The CDR3 extends over 12 amino acids. CDR3 sequence reads: CASRIGNSPLHF. In DNA, the CDR3 is TGTGCCAGCAGGATCGGCAATTCACCCCTCCACTTT.

In its sample, this clonotype was seen many times. The rearrangement joins TRBV3-1 to TRBJ2-4; D not certain. Trimming stripped 2 bases from V and 0 bases from J, with 11 bases between. Germline V lookup: CDR1 LGHDT, CDR2 YNNKEL (reference sequence). The CDR3 is made up of 16 amino acids. The CDR3 sequence: CASSQHVQLAKNIQYF. The CDR3 DNA reads TGTGCCAGCAGCCAACACGTACAGCTAGCCAAAAACATTCAGTACTTC.

This rearrangement joins TRBV20-1 to TRBJ2-7, with D perhaps matching TRBD2 (5 bases). V shed 1 base and J shed 4 bases, with 11 bases lying between them. CDR1 and CDR2 (germline): DFQATT, SNEGSKA (reference sequence). The CDR3 has 13 residues. This CDR3 reads CSARAPLAYEQYF. Written as DNA, the CDR3 is TGCAGTGCTAGAGCCCCCCTAGCATACGAGCAGTACTTC.

There are a few counts of this clonotype. The chain is built from TRBV3-1 and TRBJ1-4; 8 positions match TRBD1. The CDR3 runs to 17 residues. After removal of 5 bases from V and 3 bases from J, the junction contained 11 bases not matched to a gene. Germline CDR1 is LGHDT and CDR2 is YNNKEL (reference sequence). The CDR3 DNA sequence: TGTGCCAGCAGCTATAAATTTCAGGGGGCGGCTAATGAAAAACTGTTTTTT. Protein sequence: CASSYKFQGAANEKLFF.

V is TRBV7-9 and J is TRBJ1-6; TRBD1 matches at 8 bases. The CDR3 consists of 15 residues. Germline loops: CDR1 SEHNR, CDR2 FQNEAQ (reference sequence). The V gene end was trimmed by 5 bases and the J gene end by 13 bases; junction bases not matched to a gene: 13. The CDR3 protein is CASSLTGQEGSPLHF. The CDR3 DNA reads as TGTGCCAGCAGCCTGACGGGACAGGAAGGTTCGCCCCTCCACTTT.

J is TRBJ1-2 and V is TRBV14; 7 nucleotides match TRBD1. CDR3 size: 15 residues. V gave up 3 bases and J gave up 3 bases; unmatched junction bases: 7. Germline V gene data show CDR1 as SGHDN and CDR2 as FVKESK. The CDR3 bases are TGTGCCAGCAGCCACTGGGACAGCGACTACTATGGCTACACCTTC. Amino acids: CASSHWDSDYYGYTF.

The chain recombines TRBV24-1 with TRBJ2-1; 9 bases are a match to TRBD2. Trimming at V came to 5 bases and at J to 0 bases, leaving 4 bases not matched to a gene. CDR3 length: 16 residues. Germline V gene lookup returns CDR1 KGHDR and CDR2 SFDVKD. The CDR3, as DNA: TGTGCCACCAGTGGACGGCGGGAGGGCTCCTACAATGAGCAGTTCTTC. As protein: CATSGRREGSYNEQFF.

The chain uses TRBV5-1 and TRBJ1-3; D is ambiguous. Germline assignment: CDR1 SGHRS and CDR2 YFSETQ. There are 15 residues in the CDR3. Trimming left V 3 bases short and J 0 bases short, with 10 bases between. CDR3 nucleotides: TGCGCCAGCAGCTGGGATCCGAGCTCTGGAAACACCATATATTTT. Translating it yields CASSWDPSSGNTIYF.

This chain joins TRBV25-1 and TRBJ1-2; D uncertain. The length of the CDR3 is 13 residues. Germline CDR1 reads MGHDK; CDR2 reads SYGVNS. Trimming took 3 bases from V and 4 from J, leaving 9 bases between them. The CDR3 DNA sequence: TGTGCCAGCAGTGAGATAGGACGCTATGGCTACACCTTC. Its protein is CASSEIGRYGYTF.

This clonotype was found a few times. V gene TRBV5-1 combines with J gene TRBJ2-5; tentative D call: TRBD2 (5 bases). Trimming left V 4 bases short and J 0 bases short, with 10 bases between. Germline CDR1 and CDR2: SGHRS and YFSETQ. CDR3 length equals 14 residues. The CDR3 protein is CASSTVLDQETQYF. The CDR3 DNA is TGCGCCAGCAGCACCGTACTAGACCAAGAGACCCAGTACTTC.

This clonotype was seen more than once but under ten times. This chain uses TRBV3-1 with TRBJ2-1; D is ambiguous. V was pared by 0 bases and J by 4 bases, with 13 bases between. The CDR3 runs 16 residues. Germline CDR1 LGHDT, CDR2 YNNKEL (reference sequence). The CDR3 nucleotides read TGTGCCAGCAGCCAAGATGGCCCGGGTCGATACAATGAGCAGTTCTTC. Translation gives CASSQDGPGRYNEQFF.

This clonotype has more than one count but fewer than ten. The chain has TRBV29-1 and TRBJ2-1; perhaps TRBD1 as D (6 bases). The ends were cut back, 3 bases at V and 8 bases at J, with 8 bases in the middle. The germline gives CDR1 SQVTM, CDR2 ANQGSEA. This CDR3 region has 11 residues. Here the CDR3 reads CSVDRGDEQFF. The CDR3 DNA reads TGCAGCGTTGACAGGGGCGATGAGCAGTTCTTC.

This chain joins TRBV6-2 or TRBV6-3 and TRBJ2-1; D is perhaps TRBD2 (6 bases). Germline assignment: CDR1 MNHEY and CDR2 SVGEGT. V was cut by 7 bases and J by 7 bases, with 29 bases left in between. The CDR3 consists of 18 residues. The CDR3 reads CASNWESVWTSGRNEQFF. The CDR3 DNA sequence: TGTGCCAGCAATTGGGAATCGGTTTGGACGAGCGGGCGGAATGAGCAGTTCTTC.

This clonotype was detected ten times or more. The chain uses TRBV27 and TRBJ1-2; D not certain. The length of the CDR3 is 15 residues. Germline assignment: CDR1 MNHEY and CDR2 SMNVEV (reference sequence). V lost 0 bases and J 2 bases, leaving 10 bases between the germline ends. The CDR3 DNA is TGTGCCAGCAGTTTATCGCGAGGGTCCAACTATGGCTACACCTTC. This codes for CASSLSRGSNYGYTF.